This T cell receptor beta chain comes out of a study of T cells in Graves' hyperthyroidism and ophthalmopathy. At the level of the study: The blood sample was taken at first diagnosis, before treatment began. Findings of the study overall: Among clonotypes expanded in thyroid above 0.001, most were also found in blood.

Notes on this clonotype: What it recognizes is unknown.

Exclusions: uncontrolled infection, other autoimmune disease, pregnancy, lactation. The diagnostic basis comprised clinical symptoms, serum thyroxine and TRAb, thyroid ultrasound and orbital computed tomography. The source material, RNA transcripts, was used to amplify TCR beta CDR3 regions. First-round RT-PCR of the TCR CDR3 relied on the HTBI primer set. TCRdb analysed the multiplex PCR reads with MiXCR anew, one entry per CDR3 protein. The table shows a few hundred thousand distinct CDR3 sequences, with roughly 15% occurring only once. J gave up 5 bases and V 8 bases, and 8 bases lay outside the gene matches. Germline-derived CDR1 and CDR2 are LGHDT and YNNKEL (reference sequence). The CDR3 loop spans 14 amino acids.

This clonotype was sampled from a woman aged 30 to 39 with Graves' ophthalmopathy. Sequencing was done on a sample of blood. V gene TRBV3-1 combines with J gene TRBJ1-2; 10 positions match TRBD1. CDR3 region: CASAARDRGYGYTF. The CDR3 DNA reads as TGTGCCAGCGCCGCCCGGGACAGGGGATATGGCTACACCTTC.